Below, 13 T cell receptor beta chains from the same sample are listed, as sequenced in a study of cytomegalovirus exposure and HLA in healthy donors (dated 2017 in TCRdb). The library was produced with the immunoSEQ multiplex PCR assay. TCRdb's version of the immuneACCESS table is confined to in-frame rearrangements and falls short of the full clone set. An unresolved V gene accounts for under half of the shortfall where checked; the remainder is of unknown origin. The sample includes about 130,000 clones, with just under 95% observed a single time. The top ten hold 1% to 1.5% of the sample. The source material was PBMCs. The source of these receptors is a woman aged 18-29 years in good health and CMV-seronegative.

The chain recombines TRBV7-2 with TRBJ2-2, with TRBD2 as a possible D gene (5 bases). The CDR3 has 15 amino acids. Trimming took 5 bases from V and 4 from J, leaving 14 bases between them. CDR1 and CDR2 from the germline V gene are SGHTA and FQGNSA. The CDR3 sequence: CASSRGLSPTGELFF. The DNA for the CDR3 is TGTGCCAGCAGCCGAGGACTTTCCCCCACCGGGGAGCTGTTTTTT.

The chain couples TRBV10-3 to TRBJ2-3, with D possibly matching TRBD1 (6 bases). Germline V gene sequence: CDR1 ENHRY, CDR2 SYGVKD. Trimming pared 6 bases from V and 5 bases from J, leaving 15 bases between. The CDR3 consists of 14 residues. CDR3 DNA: TGTGCCATCAGCTCAGGGGAAGGAGGAGATACGCAGTATTTT. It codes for CAISSGEGGDTQYF.

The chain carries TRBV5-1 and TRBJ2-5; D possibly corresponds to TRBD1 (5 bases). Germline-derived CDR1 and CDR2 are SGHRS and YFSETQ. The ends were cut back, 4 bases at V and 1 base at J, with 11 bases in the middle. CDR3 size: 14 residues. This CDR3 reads CASSPTALQETQYF. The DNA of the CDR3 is TGCGCCAGCAGCCCGACAGCGCTCCAAGAGACCCAGTACTTC.

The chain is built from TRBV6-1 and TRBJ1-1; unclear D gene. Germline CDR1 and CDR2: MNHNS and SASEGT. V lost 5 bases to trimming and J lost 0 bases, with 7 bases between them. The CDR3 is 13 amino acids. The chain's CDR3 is CASSSTLNTEAFF. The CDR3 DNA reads TGTGCCAGCAGTTCGACACTGAACACTGAAGCTTTCTTT.

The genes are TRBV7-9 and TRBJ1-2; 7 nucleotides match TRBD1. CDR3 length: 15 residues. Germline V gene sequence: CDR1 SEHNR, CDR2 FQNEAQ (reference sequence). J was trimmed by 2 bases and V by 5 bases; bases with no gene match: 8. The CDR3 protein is CASSDTGTANYGYTF. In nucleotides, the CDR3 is TGTGCCAGCAGCGACACCGGGACAGCGAACTATGGCTACACCTTC.

The CDR3 DNA reads as TGTGCCAGCAGCTCCGGGACTAGCGGGACCGGGGAGCTGTTTTTT. It yields the protein CASSSGTSGTGELFF. The rearrangement links TRBV6-4 to TRBJ2-2, with 12 bases that match TRBD2. The CDR3 is 15 amino acids. Germline V gene lookup returns CDR1 MRHNA and CDR2 SNTAGT. The junction had 4 bases not matched to a gene; V was cut back by 6 bases and J by 5 bases.

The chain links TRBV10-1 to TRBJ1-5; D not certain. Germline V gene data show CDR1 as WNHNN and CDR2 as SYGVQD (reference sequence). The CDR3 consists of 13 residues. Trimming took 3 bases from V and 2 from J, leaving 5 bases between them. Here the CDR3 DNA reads TGCGCCAGCAGTGAAACAGGCAATCAGCCCCAGCATTTT. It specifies CASSETGNQPQHF.

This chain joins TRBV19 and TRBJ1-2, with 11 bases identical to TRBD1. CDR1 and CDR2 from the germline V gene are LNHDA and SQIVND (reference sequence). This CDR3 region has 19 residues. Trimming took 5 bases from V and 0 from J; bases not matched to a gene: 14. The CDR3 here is CASSPNGMDRGRPNYGYTF. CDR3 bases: TGTGCCAGTAGTCCCAACGGGATGGACAGGGGGCGGCCTAACTATGGCTACACCTTC. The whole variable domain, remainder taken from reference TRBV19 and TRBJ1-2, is DGGITQSPKYLFRKEGQNVTLSCEQNLNHDAMYWYRQDPGQGLRLIYYSQIVNDFQKGDIAEGYSVSREKKESFPLTVTSAQKNPTAFYLCASSPNGMDRGRPNYGYTFGSGTRLTVV.

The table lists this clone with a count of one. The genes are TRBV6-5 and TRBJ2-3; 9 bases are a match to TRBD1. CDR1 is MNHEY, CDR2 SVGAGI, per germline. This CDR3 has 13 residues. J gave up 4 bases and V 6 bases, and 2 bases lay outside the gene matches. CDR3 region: CASRWTGADTQYF. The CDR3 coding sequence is TGTGCCAGCAGGTGGACAGGGGCAGATACGCAGTATTTT.

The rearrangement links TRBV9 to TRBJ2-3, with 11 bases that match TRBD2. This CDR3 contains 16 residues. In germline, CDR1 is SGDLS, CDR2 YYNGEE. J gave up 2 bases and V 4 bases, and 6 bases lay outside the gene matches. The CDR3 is CASSPTSGGFTDTQYF. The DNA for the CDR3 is TGTGCCAGCAGCCCAACTAGCGGGGGTTTCACAGATACGCAGTATTTT.

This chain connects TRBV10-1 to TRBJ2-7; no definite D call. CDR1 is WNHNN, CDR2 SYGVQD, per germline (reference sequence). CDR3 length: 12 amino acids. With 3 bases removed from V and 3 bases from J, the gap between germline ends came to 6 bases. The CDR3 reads CASSEAYYEQYF. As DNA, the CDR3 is TGCGCCAGCAGTGAAGCCTACTACGAGCAGTACTTC.

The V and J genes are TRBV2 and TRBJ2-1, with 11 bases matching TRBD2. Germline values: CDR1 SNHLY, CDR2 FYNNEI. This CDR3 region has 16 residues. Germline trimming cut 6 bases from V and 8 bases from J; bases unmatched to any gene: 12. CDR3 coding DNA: TGTGCCAGCAGCGACACCACTAGCGGGAGTAACGATGAGCAGTTCTTC. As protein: CASSDTTSGSNDEQFF.

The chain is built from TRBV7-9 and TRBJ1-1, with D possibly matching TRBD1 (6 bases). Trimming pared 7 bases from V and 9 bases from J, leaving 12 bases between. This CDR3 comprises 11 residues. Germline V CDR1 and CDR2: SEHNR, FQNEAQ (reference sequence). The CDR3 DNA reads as TGTGCCAGCACCACAGGGCCACAAGCTTTCTTT. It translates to CASTTGPQAFF.